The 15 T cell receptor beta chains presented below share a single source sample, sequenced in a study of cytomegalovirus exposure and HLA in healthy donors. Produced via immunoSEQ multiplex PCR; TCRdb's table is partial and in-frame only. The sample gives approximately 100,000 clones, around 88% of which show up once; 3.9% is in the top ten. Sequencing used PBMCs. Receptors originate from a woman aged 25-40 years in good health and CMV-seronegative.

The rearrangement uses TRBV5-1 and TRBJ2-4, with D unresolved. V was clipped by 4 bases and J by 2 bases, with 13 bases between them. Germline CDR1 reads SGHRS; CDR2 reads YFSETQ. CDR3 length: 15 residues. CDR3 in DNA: TGCGCCAGCAGCGCGCCCTACGATACCAAAAACATTCAGTACTTC. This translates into CASSAPYDTKNIQYF.

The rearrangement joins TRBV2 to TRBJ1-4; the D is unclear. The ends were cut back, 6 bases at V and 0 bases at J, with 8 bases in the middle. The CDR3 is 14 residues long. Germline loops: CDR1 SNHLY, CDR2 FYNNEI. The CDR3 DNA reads TGTGCCAGCAGGAGGAGCCCAACTAATGAAAAACTGTTTTTT. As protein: CASRRSPTNEKLFF.

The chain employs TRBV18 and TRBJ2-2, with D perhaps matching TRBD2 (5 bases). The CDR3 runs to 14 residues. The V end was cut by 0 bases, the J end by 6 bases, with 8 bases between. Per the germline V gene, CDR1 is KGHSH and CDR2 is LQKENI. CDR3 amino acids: CASSPPSRAGELFF. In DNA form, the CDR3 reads TGTGCCAGCTCACCACCATCGCGGGCCGGGGAGCTGTTTTTT. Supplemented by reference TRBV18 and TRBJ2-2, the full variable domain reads NAGVMQNPRHLVRRRGQEARLRCSPMKGHSHVYWYRQLPEEGLKFMVYLQKENIIDESGMPKERFSAEFPKEGPSILRIQQVVRGDSAAYFCASSPPSRAGELFFGEGSRLTVL.

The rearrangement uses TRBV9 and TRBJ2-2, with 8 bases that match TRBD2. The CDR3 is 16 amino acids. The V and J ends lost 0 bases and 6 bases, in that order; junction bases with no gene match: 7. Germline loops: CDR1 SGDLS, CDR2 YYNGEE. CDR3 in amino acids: CASSVGGTSLAGELFF. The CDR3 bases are TGTGCCAGCAGCGTAGGGGGGACTAGTCTGGCCGGGGAGCTGTTTTTT.

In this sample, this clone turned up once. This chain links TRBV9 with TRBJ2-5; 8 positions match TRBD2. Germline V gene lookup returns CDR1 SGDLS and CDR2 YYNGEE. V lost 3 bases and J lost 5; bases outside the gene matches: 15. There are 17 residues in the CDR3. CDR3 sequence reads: CASSALAGRALGETQYF. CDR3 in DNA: TGTGCCAGCAGCGCATTAGCGGGGAGGGCCCTCGGGGAGACCCAGTACTTC.

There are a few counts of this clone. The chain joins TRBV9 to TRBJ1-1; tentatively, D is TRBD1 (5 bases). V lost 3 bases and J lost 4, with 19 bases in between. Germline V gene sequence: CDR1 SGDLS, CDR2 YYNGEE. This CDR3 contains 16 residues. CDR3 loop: CASSAGVGEGLTEAFF. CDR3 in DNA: TGTGCCAGCAGCGCCGGTGTGGGGGAGGGGCTCACTGAAGCTTTCTTT.

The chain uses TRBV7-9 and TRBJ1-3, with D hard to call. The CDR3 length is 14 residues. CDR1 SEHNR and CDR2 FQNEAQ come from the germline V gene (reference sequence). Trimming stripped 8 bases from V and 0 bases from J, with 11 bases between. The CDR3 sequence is CASEGSPSGNTIYF. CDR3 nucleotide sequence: TGTGCCAGCGAGGGCAGCCCCTCTGGAAACACCATATATTTT. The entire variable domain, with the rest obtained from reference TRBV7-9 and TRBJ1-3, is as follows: DTGVSQNPRHKITKRGQNVTFRCDPISEHNRLYWYRQTLGQGPEFLTYFQNEAQLEKSRLLSDRFSAERPKGSFSTLEIQRTEQGDSAMYLCASEGSPSGNTIYFGEGSWLTVV.

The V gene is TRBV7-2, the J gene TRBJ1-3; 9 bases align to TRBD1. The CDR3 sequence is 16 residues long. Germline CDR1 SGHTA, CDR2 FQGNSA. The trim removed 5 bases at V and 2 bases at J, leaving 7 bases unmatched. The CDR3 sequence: CASSPQQGATGNTIYF. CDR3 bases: TGTGCCAGCAGCCCACAACAGGGGGCTACTGGAAACACCATATATTTT.

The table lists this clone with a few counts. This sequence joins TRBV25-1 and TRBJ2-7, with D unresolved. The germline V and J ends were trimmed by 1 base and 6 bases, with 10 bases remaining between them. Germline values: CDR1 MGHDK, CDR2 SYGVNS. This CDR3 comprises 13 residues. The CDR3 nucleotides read TGTGCCAGCAGTGAATTGATCGGTTCCGAGCAGTACTTC. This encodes CASSELIGSEQYF.

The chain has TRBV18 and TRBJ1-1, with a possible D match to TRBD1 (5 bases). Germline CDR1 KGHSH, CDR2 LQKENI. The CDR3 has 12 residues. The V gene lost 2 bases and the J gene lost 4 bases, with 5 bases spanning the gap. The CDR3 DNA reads TGTGCCAGCTCACCAACAGGCACTGAAGCTTTCTTT. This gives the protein CASSPTGTEAFF.

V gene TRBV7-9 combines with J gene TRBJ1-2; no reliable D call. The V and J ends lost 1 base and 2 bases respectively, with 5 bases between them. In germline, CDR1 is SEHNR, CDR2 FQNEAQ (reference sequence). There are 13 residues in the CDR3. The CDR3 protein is CASSLVENYGYTF. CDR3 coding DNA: TGTGCCAGCAGCTTAGTGGAGAACTATGGCTACACCTTC.

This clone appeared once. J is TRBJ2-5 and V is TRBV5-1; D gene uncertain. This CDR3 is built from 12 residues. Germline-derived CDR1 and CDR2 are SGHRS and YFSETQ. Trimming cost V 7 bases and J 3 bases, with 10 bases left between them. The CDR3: CASRWAKETQYF. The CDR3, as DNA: TGCGCCAGCCGTTGGGCCAAAGAGACCCAGTACTTC.

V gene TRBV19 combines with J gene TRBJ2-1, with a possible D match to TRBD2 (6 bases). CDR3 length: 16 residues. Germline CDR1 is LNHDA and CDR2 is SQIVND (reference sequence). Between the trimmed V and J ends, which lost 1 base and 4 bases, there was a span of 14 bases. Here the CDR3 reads CASSIAGGRRYNEQFF. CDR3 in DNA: TGTGCCAGTAGTATAGCAGGAGGGAGACGGTACAATGAGCAGTTCTTC.

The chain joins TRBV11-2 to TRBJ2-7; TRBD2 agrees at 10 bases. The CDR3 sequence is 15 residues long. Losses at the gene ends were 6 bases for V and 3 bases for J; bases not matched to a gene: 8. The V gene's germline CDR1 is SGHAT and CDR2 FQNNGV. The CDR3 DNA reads TGTGCCAGCAGTCGAGGACTAGCGGAACACTACGAGCAGTACTTC. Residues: CASSRGLAEHYEQYF.

CDR3 sequence (DNA): TGTGCCAGCAGGGACAGAGCCTACGAGCAGTACTTC. Protein product: CASRDRAYEQYF. The chain couples TRBV25-1 to TRBJ2-7; possibly TRBD1 for D (6 bases). The ends were cut back, 6 bases at V and 2 bases at J, with 8 bases in the middle. The length of the CDR3 is 12 residues. Germline V gives CDR1 MGHDK, CDR2 SYGVNS.